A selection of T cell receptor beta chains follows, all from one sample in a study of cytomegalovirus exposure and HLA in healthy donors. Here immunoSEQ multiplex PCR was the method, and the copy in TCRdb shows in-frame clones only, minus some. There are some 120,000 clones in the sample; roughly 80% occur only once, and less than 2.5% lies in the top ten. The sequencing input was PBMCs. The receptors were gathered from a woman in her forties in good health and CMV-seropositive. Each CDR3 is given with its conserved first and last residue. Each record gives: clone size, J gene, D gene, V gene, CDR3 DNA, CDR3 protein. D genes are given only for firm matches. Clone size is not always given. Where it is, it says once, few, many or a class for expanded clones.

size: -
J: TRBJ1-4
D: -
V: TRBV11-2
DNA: TGTGCCAGCAGCTTAGTACGAGGAGGGAATGAAAAACTGTTTTTT
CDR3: CASSLVRGGNEKLFF

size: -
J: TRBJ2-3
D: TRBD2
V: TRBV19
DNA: TGTGCCAGCGCTAGCGGGAGAACAGCAGATACGCAGTATTTT
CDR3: CASASGRTADTQYF

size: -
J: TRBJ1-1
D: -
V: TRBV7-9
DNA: TGTGCCAGCAGCCGAAGGGAGGGCGGCAGGGGACATGAAGCTTTCTTT
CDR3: CASSRREGGRGHEAFF

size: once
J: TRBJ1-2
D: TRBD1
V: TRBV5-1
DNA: TGCGCCAGCAGCTTGGGGACAGGGTTGTATGGCTACACCTTC
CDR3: CASSLGTGLYGYTF

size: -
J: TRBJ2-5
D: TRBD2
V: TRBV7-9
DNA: TGTGCCAGCAGCTTTAGCGGGGGACTACAAGAGACCCAGTACTTC
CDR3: CASSFSGGLQETQYF

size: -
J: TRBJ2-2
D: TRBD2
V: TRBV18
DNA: TGTGCCAGCTCACCAATTATGGGAGGGAAGGCCGGCGGGGAGCTGTTTTTT
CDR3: CASSPIMGGKAGGELFF

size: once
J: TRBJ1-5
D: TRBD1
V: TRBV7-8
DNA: TGTGCCAGCAGCTTAGGAACAGGGGCGCAGGAGCCCCAGCATTTT
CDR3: CASSLGTGAQEPQHF

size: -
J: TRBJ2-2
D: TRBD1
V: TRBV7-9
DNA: TGTGCCAGCAGGTCAGACAGGGGTTCAACCGGGGAGCTGTTTTTT
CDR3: CASRSDRGSTGELFF

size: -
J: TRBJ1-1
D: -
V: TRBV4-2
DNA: TGTGCCAGCAGCCAAGATCGGTGGGGTGGAGGGACTGAAGCTTTCTTT
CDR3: CASSQDRWGGGTEAFF

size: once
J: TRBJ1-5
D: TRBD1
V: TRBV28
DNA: TGTGCCAGCAGTTTATGGATAGGGGGCACAGAGTCGGTCCAGCATTTT
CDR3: CASSLWIGGTESVQHF

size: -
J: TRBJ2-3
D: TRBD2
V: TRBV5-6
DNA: TGTGCCAGCAGCTTGGCCTTTACTAGCGGGACTAGCACAGATACGCAGTATTTT
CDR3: CASSLAFTSGTSTDTQYF

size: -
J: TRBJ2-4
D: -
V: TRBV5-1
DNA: TGCGCCAGCAGCTTGAACAGGGCGGCACAAAACATTCAGTACTTC
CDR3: CASSLNRAAQNIQYF

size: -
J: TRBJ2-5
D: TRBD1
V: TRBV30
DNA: TGTGCCTGGAGTTTAGGACAGGGTTTCGGAGAGACCCAGTACTTC
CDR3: CAWSLGQGFGETQYF

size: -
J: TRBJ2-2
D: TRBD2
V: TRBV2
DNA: TGTGCCAGCAGTGAATCACTAGCGGGGGGTCAAACCGGGGAGCTGTTTTTT
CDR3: CASSESLAGGQTGELFF

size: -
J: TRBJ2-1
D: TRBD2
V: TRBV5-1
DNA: TGCGCCAGCAGCTTGTGGGGACTAGCGGGAGGGTATGATGAGCAGTTCTTC
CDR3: CASSLWGLAGGYDEQFF

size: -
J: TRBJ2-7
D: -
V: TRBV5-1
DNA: TGCGCCAGCATTGCCGTACAGCCCTCCTACGAGCAGTACTTC
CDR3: CASIAVQPSYEQYF

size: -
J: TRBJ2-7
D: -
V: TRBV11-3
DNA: TGTGCCAGCAGCTTAGGAGCGAACACCTACGAGCAGTACTTC
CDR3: CASSLGANTYEQYF

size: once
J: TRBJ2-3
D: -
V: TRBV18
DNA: TGTGCCAGCTCTCAAGCGGCAGATACGCAGTATTTT
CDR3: CASSQAADTQYF

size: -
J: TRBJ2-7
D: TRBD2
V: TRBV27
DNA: TGTGCCAGCAGTTCCGATTACCAACCGGGACTAGCGGGAGTATATTCCACTCACGAGCAGTACTTC
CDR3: CASSSDYQPGLAGVYSTHEQYF

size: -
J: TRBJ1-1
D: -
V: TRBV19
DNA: TGTGCCAGTAGTATATGGGCTGACACTGAAGCTTTCTTT
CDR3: CASSIWADTEAFF

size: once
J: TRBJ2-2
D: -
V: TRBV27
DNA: TGTGCCAGCACTCGGGGGACAGCGAACACCGGGGAGCTGTTTTTT
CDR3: CASTRGTANTGELFF

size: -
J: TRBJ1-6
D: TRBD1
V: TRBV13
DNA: TGTGCCAGCAGCTTAAGAGGGGGCCGGTCACCCCTCCACTTT
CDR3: CASSLRGGRSPLHF

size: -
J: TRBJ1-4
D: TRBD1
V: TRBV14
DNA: TGTGCCAGCAGCCCCCGGGGGACAGCTAATGAAAAACTGTTTTTT
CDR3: CASSPRGTANEKLFF

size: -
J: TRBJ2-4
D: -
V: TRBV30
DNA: TGTGCCTGGAGCGGAGGGCAGGGAACCAAAAACATTCAGTACTTC
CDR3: CAWSGGQGTKNIQYF

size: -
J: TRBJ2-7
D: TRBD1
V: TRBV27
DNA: TGTGCCAGCAGCAGGGGGCGCGAAGTTAGCGAGCAGTACTTC
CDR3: CASSRGREVSEQYF

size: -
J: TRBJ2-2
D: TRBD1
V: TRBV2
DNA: TGTGCCAGCAGTGAAGGAGGGACAGGTATTACCGGGGAGCTGTTTTTT
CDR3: CASSEGGTGITGELFF

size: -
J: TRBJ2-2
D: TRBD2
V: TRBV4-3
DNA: TGCGCCAGCAGCCAAGATCGGGGGGGCAACACCGGGGAGCTGTTTTTT
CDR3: CASSQDRGGNTGELFF

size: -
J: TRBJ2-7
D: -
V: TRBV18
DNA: TGTGCCAGCTCACCACCGGGCAGCAGAACCTACGAGCAGTACTTC
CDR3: CASSPPGSRTYEQYF

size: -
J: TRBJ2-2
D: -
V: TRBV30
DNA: TGTGCCTGGATTTGGACGGGGTCGAACACCGGGGAGCTGTTTTTT
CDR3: CAWIWTGSNTGELFF

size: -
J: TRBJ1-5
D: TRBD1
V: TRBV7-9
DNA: TGTTCCAGCAGTTTGGGACAGGGGTATGATCAGCCCCAGCATTTT
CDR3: CSSSLGQGYDQPQHF

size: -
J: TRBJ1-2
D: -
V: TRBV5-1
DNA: TGCGCCAGCGGGGGGGGCTCGGGCTACGGCTACACCTTC
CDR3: CASGGGSGYGYTF